Shown below are 2 T cell receptor beta chains from a single sample sequenced in a study of CD8+ T cells in alopecia areata. Noted treatment: oral pan-JAK inhibitor, 5-10 mg twice daily. Reverse transcription of extracted RNA yielded cDNA, which provided the sequencing template. Produced via immunoSEQ multiplex PCR; TCRdb's table is partial and in-frame only. The repertoire holds 100,000 to 150,000 clones, with 50% to 75% as singletons. The specimen was CD8+ T cells sorted from blood, collected at week 4, from a patient treated with tofacitinib. Receptors were obtained from a human donor with alopecia areata.

The chain employs TRBV12-5 and TRBJ2-3; D is undetermined. V gave up 4 bases and J gave up 0 bases, with 14 bases separating them. CDR3 length: 16 residues. CDR1 is LGHNT and CDR2 is FRNRAP in the germline V gene. This CDR3 reads CASGSPAGSSTDTQYF. The CDR3 bases are TGTGCTAGTGGTTCGCCCGCTGGGTCTAGCACAGATACGCAGTATTTT.

The chain combines TRBV30 with TRBJ2-7, with D perhaps being TRBD1 or TRBD2 (5 bases each). The CDR3 length is 13 residues. Germline-derived CDR1 and CDR2 are GTSNPN and SVGIG (reference sequence). Between the trimmed V and J ends, which lost 0 bases and 2 bases, there was a span of 8 bases. CDR3 sequence reads: CAWSVRDPYEQYF. In nucleotides, the CDR3 is TGTGCCTGGAGTGTAAGGGACCCCTACGAGCAGTACTTC. The whole variable domain, filled in from reference TRBV30 and TRBJ2-7, reads SQTIHQWPATLVQPVGSPLSLECTVEGTSNPNLYWYRQAAGRGLQLLFYSVGIGQISSEVPQNLSASRPQDRQFILSSKKLLLSDSGFYLCAWSVRDPYEQYFGPGTRLTVT.